The T cell receptor (beta chain) described here comes from a study of regulatory T cells in long-lasting Graves disease. CDR3-region Arm-PCR and iRepertoire HTBI primers produced the TCR beta libraries. TCRdb re-called the multiplex PCR reads with MiXCR, one entry per CDR3 protein. Among approximately 540,000 distinct CDR3 sequences listed, more than 10% were seen once. This CDR3 is 14 amino acids long. V lost 8 bases, J lost 2 bases, and 6 bases stayed unmatched. From germline, CDR1 is SGHTA and CDR2 FQGNSA. The sample's time point: newly diagnosed GD, antithyroid drugs for less than 3 months. PBMC RNA served as the TCR library source. The same sample was also used in a study of T cells in Graves' hyperthyroidism and ophthalmopathy. That publication notes: Most thyroid clonotypes with frequency above 0.001 were detected in blood.

The source material was peripheral blood mononuclear cells (PBMCs), sampled at new diagnosis, from a patient treated with antithyroid drugs. The chain uses TRBV7-2 and TRBJ2-5, with 9 positions matching TRBD2. The source of this sequence is a woman in her twenties or thirties with Graves disease. The CDR3 is CASVLAGIQETQYF. CDR3 bases: TGTGCCAGCGTTCTAGCGGGGATACAAGAGACCCAGTACTTC.